These T cell receptor beta chains were read from a single sample in a study of T cells in narcolepsy. Data came from immunoSEQ multiplex PCR; TCRdb stores just in-frame clones and leaves some out. The sample has 30,000 or so clones, around four fifths seen once. Sample: CD45RA- memory CD4+ T cells from PBMCs. The source is a human donor with narcolepsy. Each CDR3 is given without its conserved first and last residue. Each record gives: V gene, CDR3 protein.

TRBV7-3,ASSKTGETEAF
TRBV7-9,ASSTIDYNEQF
TRBV5-4,ASSPPGQGAIGELF
TRBV5-1,ASSLGQPSGADTQY
TRBV7-2,ASSLGDGLSPLH
TRBV6-6,ASSFGTSYNSPLH
TRBV6-5,ASRPGQGAYEQY
TRBV2,ASSDNSNQPQH
TRBV18,ASSASQGAEQY
TRBV11-3,ASSPSNEQF
TRBV5-6,ASSHRTGGNQPQH
TRBV12-5,ASGLVLSNGYT
TRBV14,ASSQVPGAGANVLT
TRBV6-4,ASSYGYNYGYT
TRBV4-3,ASSQDFVGAGGQDTQY
TRBV9,ASSPRLAGGGPSTDTQY
TRBV5-5,ASRAPGGGYGYT
TRBV5-1,ASSSGLDAYEQY
TRBV28,ASSSFLDTQY
TRBV27,ASSFSVGQPQH
TRBV9,ASSVRPGTVSSGANVLT
TRBV30,AWSVKSMGSLLVLT
TRBV7-2,ASSLAASGGSSYNEQF
TRBV30,AWSVLGRGHSPLH
TRBV9,ASSVGGTEGTDTQY
TRBV4-2,ASSQAGLAEVDTQY
TRBV6-6,ASSYGSHTEAF
TRBV2,ASSPSGGLSNIQY
TRBV10-3,AIRGTGDLYEQY
TRBV9,ASSTHGQGTDTQY
TRBV19,ASRSGTGIYYGYT
TRBV7-2,ASSPSSVTDTQY
TRBV6-4,ASIRSGGKNEQF
TRBV11-1,ASSYNRETEAF
TRBV6-5,ASRELAGDSYEQY
TRBV6-6,ASSPDRVYGYT
TRBV11-2,ASSFRFGQGGETQY
TRBV5-1,ASRAGGSSSYEQY
TRBV11-2,ASTETPWVLGGYT
TRBV11-3,ASSSLDRWQTITDTQY
TRBV6-6,ASRSGGFSAGPS